This T cell receptor beta chain originates from a study of T cells in Graves' hyperthyroidism and ophthalmopathy. This clonotype has more than one count but fewer than ten. Its antigen is unknown. Amplification yielded TCR beta CDR3 regions, with RNA transcripts as the source. Researchers ran a first-round RT-PCR on the TCR CDR3 using the HTBI primer set. TCRdb ran MiXCR on the multiplex PCR reads and lists one entry per CDR3 protein. Seen here are more than 350,000 distinct CDR3 sequences, about 15% observed once, and the top ten hold about 21%. Points from the study as a whole: The model predicted ophthalmopathy a median approximately six months before onset.

The sample was blood. The sequence derives from a woman aged 55-69 years with Graves' ophthalmopathy.

The CDR3 nucleotides are TGTGCCAGCAGTCTTACGTACGGGAGGGACACCGGGGAGCTGTTTTTT. It codes for CASSLTYGRDTGELFF. The rearrangement links TRBV12-3 or TRBV12-4 to TRBJ2-2; 8 bases fit TRBD2. V was clipped by 5 bases and J by 3 bases; unmatched bases: 8. The CDR3 loop spans 16 amino acids.